This T cell receptor (beta chain) was sequenced during a study of blood T cell repertoires in COVID-19. On the study more broadly: Italy, Spain and the United States were the sources of the convalescent and acute COVID-19 samples. Sources were T cells, B-cell-depleted T cells, or PBMCs; the material itself was cDNA or gDNA.

Germline CDR1 is MNHEY and CDR2 is SVGAGI. CDR3 length: 15 residues. The V segment lost 7 bases and the J segment 1 base; nucleotides outside the gene matches: 9. Authors' data handling: By means of reference gene primer amplification, nucleated cell counts were estimated. Method: immunoSEQ multiplex PCR; TCRdb's copy keeps in-frame clones and lacks some. V and J calls and clone size are as listed in that table; D and trimming were resolved from the DNA. The table records approximately 120,000 clones, around 74% of them present only once. The chain joins TRBV6-5 to TRBJ1-1, with 7 bases matching TRBD1. The TCR originated in a man between 60 and 75 years old with acute or convalescent COVID-19. Source material: peripheral blood. CDR3 sequence (DNA): TGTGCCAGCATCAAACAGGGGTTGGGGAACACTGAAGCTTTCTTT. Translating it yields CASIKQGLGNTEAFF.